Listed below are T cell receptor beta chains from one sample, sequenced in a study of cytomegalovirus exposure and HLA in healthy donors. TCRdb's table, derived via immunoSEQ multiplex PCR, lists solely in-frame clones and lacks some. The data hold under 250,000 clones, with 75% to 85% observed a single time. Sequencing was done on a sample of PBMCs. Source of these receptors: a woman in her fifties or sixties in good health and CMV-seropositive. CDR3s include the opening cysteine and the closing phenylalanine or tryptophan. Size is stated for part of the rows, as once, few or many counts, or as a class when the clone is expanded.

NA	TRBV13	TRBJ2-7	CASRKGHRGHEQYF
NA	TRBV10-2	TRBJ2-7	CASTPAYEQYF
NA	TRBV28	TRBJ2-7	CASSIEQGTWGEQYF
NA	TRBV19	TRBJ1-2	CASRTNQGYGYTF
once	TRBV5-1	TRBJ2-7	CASSLGQHYEQYF
NA	TRBV7-9	TRBJ2-1	CASSQGLAGGSYEQFF
NA	TRBV10-3	TRBJ2-5	CAISGGSGRETQYF
NA	TRBV25-1	TRBJ1-6	CASSGRPGQGTSPLHF
NA	TRBV5-1	TRBJ1-1	CASSLVQGRSVGEAFF
NA	TRBV29-1	TRBJ1-1	CSGAQGYTEAFF
NA	TRBV18	TRBJ2-1	CASSPWGGAYNEQFF
once	TRBV9	TRBJ2-7	CASSVGDTASYEQYF
NA	TRBV30	TRBJ2-1	CAWSGQLGLVDNEQFF
once	TRBV7-9	TRBJ2-5	CASRLSGTTSVTQYF
NA	TRBV10-2	TRBJ2-7	CASSEPGLSYEQYF
NA	TRBV11-3	TRBJ2-5	CASSPGTGTSEDVTQYF
few	TRBV25-1	TRBJ1-1	CASSAPGQGIEAFF
NA	TRBV7-6	TRBJ2-1	CASSRLRDNEQFF
NA	TRBV6-5	TRBJ2-3	CASSYVLGADTQYF
NA	TRBV2	TRBJ1-2	CASLSEIQVLLGGYTF
NA	TRBV19	TRBJ1-5	CTSRRAGAQPQHF
once	TRBV5-4	TRBJ2-1	CASSLWDYNNEQFF
NA	TRBV13	TRBJ2-4	CASSSIRGGQYF
few	TRBV15	TRBJ1-4	CATSRTGQTVLNEKLFF
few	TRBV4-1	TRBJ2-6	CASSQVRGSGANVLTF
NA	TRBV11-2	TRBJ2-5	CASSPRLARKETQYF
once	TRBV12-5	TRBJ2-1	CASGLVSLFGGRAVEQFF
NA	TRBV6-5	TRBJ2-3	CASSPRGAGTDTQYF
many	TRBV5-4	TRBJ2-7	CASSLALQGDEQYF
NA	TRBV2	TRBJ2-5	CASSSGLAGQETQYF
NA	TRBV7-9	TRBJ2-1	CASSLDSGNEQFF
NA	TRBV7-9	TRBJ2-5	CASSFRGAQETQYF
NA	TRBV27	TRBJ2-3	CASSLTSRGRRDVTDTQYF
NA	TRBV11-3	TRBJ2-1	CASSLGGQGAVNEQFF
NA	TRBV9	TRBJ2-2	CASSVVPGGSPGELFF
NA	TRBV7-6	TRBJ2-7	CASSPMGDNYEQYF
NA	TRBV7-8	TRBJ2-2	CASGGVAGTGELFF
NA	TRBV5-1	TRBJ2-1	CASSLDPTSGRGYNEQFF
NA	TRBV6-6	TRBJ1-5	CASSYDNSNQPQHF
NA	TRBV5-1	TRBJ2-7	CASSSPGTGKAYEQYF
NA	TRBV15	TRBJ2-5	CATSSRDFQETQYF
NA	TRBV28	TRBJ2-7	CASNPPGLAGYEQYF
NA	TRBV27	TRBJ2-7	CASSPGPALAYEQYF
NA	TRBV5-1	TRBJ1-1	CASTPPETNTEAFF
NA	TRBV18	TRBJ1-2	CASSPPSLGQGRGGYTF
NA	TRBV18	TRBJ2-1	CASSRVSGRAYNEQFF
NA	TRBV7-7	TRBJ2-7	CASSPGTGSDEQYF
few	TRBV27	TRBJ1-5	CASSLGAGIGQPQHF
once	TRBV28	TRBJ1-1	CASSLRGWNTEAFF
NA	TRBV5-1	TRBJ1-4	CASSEQGGVEKLFF
few	TRBV5-4	TRBJ2-6	CASSFAGANVLTF
NA	TRBV9	TRBJ2-1	CASSVAGQGGDEQFF
NA	TRBV9	TRBJ2-7	CASSGIQGYEQYF